These 25 T cell receptor beta chains were sequenced from one sample in a study of blood T cell repertoires in COVID-19. TCRdb keeps only in-frame clones here, not all; method: immunoSEQ multiplex PCR. Here the sample spans some 65,000 clones, around 88% being singletons. The sequencing sample was made of peripheral blood. The receptors derive from a man aged 35 to 55 with COVID-19, enrolled during active disease.

Only a few counts were recorded for this clone. The V call is TRBV9, the J call TRBJ1-1, with TRBD1 identical over 9 bases. Germline V gene lookup returns CDR1 SGDLS and CDR2 YYNGEE. The CDR3 is 14 residues long. J gave up 5 bases and V 4 bases, and 6 bases lay outside the gene matches. The CDR3 region has the DNA TGTGCCAGCAGCTTAGGGACAGGGCTTACTGAAGCTTTCTTT. Translated: CASSLGTGLTEAFF.

The V and J genes are TRBV6-5 and TRBJ2-5; D perhaps matches TRBD2 (7 bases). This CDR3 is 14 amino acids long. Per germline, CDR1 MNHEY and CDR2 SVGAGI. The V gene lost 6 bases and the J gene lost 4 bases, with 15 bases spanning the gap. The CDR3 coding sequence is TGTGCCAGCAGGTCGGGGGGCGAAGGAGAGACCCAGTACTTC. It encodes CASRSGGEGETQYF.

This clone has only one observation. The chain uses TRBV6-5 and TRBJ1-6; no firm D call. The CDR3 sequence is 15 residues long. V dropped 5 bases and J dropped 9 bases, with 17 bases sitting between them. From germline, CDR1 is MNHEY and CDR2 SVGAGI. This CDR3 is CASSIREPSFSPLHF. In nucleotides, the CDR3 is TGTGCCAGCAGTATCCGCGAGCCTTCGTTTTCACCCCTCCACTTT.

This chain connects TRBV9 to TRBJ1-2; the D gene is possibly TRBD1 (5 bases). Per germline, CDR1 SGDLS and CDR2 YYNGEE. The CDR3 totals 13 residues. The ends were cut back, 2 bases at V and 8 bases at J, with 13 bases in the middle. In nucleotides, the CDR3 is TGTGCCAGCAGCGTGCAGGGAATCGGGGGCTACACCTTC. Amino acids: CASSVQGIGGYTF.

The chain couples TRBV11-2 to TRBJ2-7, with D perhaps TRBD1 (5 bases). V dropped 1 base and J dropped 6 bases, with 13 bases sitting between them. CDR1 is SGHAT and CDR2 is FQNNGV in the germline V gene. This CDR3 is 14 amino acids long. The CDR3 nucleotides are TGTGCCAGCAGCTTAGTCTTGGGTGGGGCCGAGCAGTACTTC. Its translation: CASSLVLGGAEQYF.

The V call is TRBV29-1, the J call TRBJ2-7; 8 bases are a match to TRBD2. Looked up from germline, CDR1 is SQVTM and CDR2 is ANQGSEA. The CDR3 is 13 residues long. With 5 bases clipped from V and 0 bases from J, the junction kept 3 bases outside the gene matches. The DNA for the CDR3 is TGCAGCGTTTCTAGCGGGCTCTCCTACGAGCAGTACTTC. Protein sequence: CSVSSGLSYEQYF.

This rearrangement joins TRBV27 to TRBJ2-3, with no clear D. Trimming removed 4 bases from V and 3 bases from J, with 2 bases in between. The germline CDR1 and CDR2 sequences are MNHEY and SMNVEV (reference sequence). The CDR3 has 11 amino acids. For the CDR3, the DNA is TGTGCCAGCAGTTCGACAGATACGCAGTATTTT. Translation: CASSSTDTQYF.

The V call is TRBV11-2, the J call TRBJ1-3; 8 nucleotides match TRBD1. V lost 5 bases and J lost 2; bases outside the gene matches: 5. CDR3 length equals 15 residues. Germline loops: CDR1 SGHAT, CDR2 FQNNGV. The DNA of the CDR3 is TGTGCCAGCAGCGCCTGGACAGGGACTGGAAACACCATATATTTT. This encodes CASSAWTGTGNTIYF.

This chain links TRBV5-1 with TRBJ2-7; D is possibly TRBD2 (6 bases). CDR1 is SGHRS, CDR2 YFSETQ, per germline. Between the trimmed V and J ends, which lost 2 bases and 5 bases, there was a span of 20 bases. The CDR3 loop spans 16 amino acids. This CDR3 reads CASSLQGGGDIDEQYF. The CDR3 nucleotides are TGCGCCAGCAGCTTACAAGGCGGAGGGGATATCGACGAGCAGTACTTC.

The V and J genes are TRBV3-1 (or the pseudogene TRBV3-2) and TRBJ1-6; a possible D gene is TRBD1 (5 bases). V lost 3 bases to trimming and J lost 10 bases, with 16 bases between them. The germline V gene encodes CDR1 LGHDT and CDR2 YNNKEL (reference sequence). The CDR3 is made up of 15 amino acids. In nucleotides, the CDR3 is TGTGCCAGCAGCCATCCCCAGGGAATTGGATCACCCCTCCACTTT. It yields the protein CASSHPQGIGSPLHF.

V usage is TRBV7-9 and J usage is TRBJ2-2, with 8 nucleotides matching TRBD1. Per germline, CDR1 SEHNR and CDR2 FQNEAQ (reference sequence). The junction had 10 bases not matched to a gene; V was cut back by 5 bases and J by 5 bases. This CDR3 contains 16 residues. The CDR3 coding sequence is TGTGCCAGCAGCCCCCGGACAGGGATAGATACCGGGGAGCTGTTTTTT. The encoded protein is CASSPRTGIDTGELFF. The full variable domain, completed using reference TRBV7-9 and TRBJ2-2, is DTGVSQNPRHKITKRGQNVTFRCDPISEHNRLYWYRQTLGQGPEFLTYFQNEAQLEKSRLLSDRFSAERPKGSFSTLEIQRTEQGDSAMYLCASSPRTGIDTGELFFGEGSRLTVL.

This rearrangement joins TRBV27 to TRBJ2-3; D is perhaps TRBD1 (6 bases). V was cut by 2 bases and J by 2 bases, with 8 bases left in between. Looked up from germline, CDR1 is MNHEY and CDR2 is SMNVEV (reference sequence). This CDR3 spans 14 amino acids. The CDR3: CASSLGGFTDTQYF. As DNA, the CDR3 is TGTGCCAGCAGTTTAGGGGGCTTCACAGATACGCAGTATTTT.

The chain combines TRBV19 with TRBJ1-1; 8 nucleotides agree with TRBD1. Germline V gene data show CDR1 as LNHDA and CDR2 as SQIVND (reference sequence). This CDR3 region has 13 residues. Losses at the gene ends were 7 bases for V and 2 bases for J; bases not matched to a gene: 3. The CDR3 sequence: CASKTGANTEAFF. The CDR3 DNA reads as TGTGCCAGTAAGACAGGGGCCAACACTGAAGCTTTCTTT.

The gene calls are TRBV5-1 and TRBJ2-5; perhaps TRBD1 as D (6 bases). The ends were cut back, 6 bases at V and 0 bases at J, with 9 bases in the middle. The CDR3 length is 13 residues. Looked up from germline, CDR1 is SGHRS and CDR2 is YFSETQ. The CDR3, as DNA: TGCGCCAGCACGGGGACAAACCAAGAGACCCAGTACTTC. Protein sequence: CASTGTNQETQYF.

The chain is built from TRBV5-1 and TRBJ1-1; perhaps TRBD1 as D (5 bases). Trimming removed 3 bases from V and 1 base from J, with 13 bases in between. Germline V gene data show CDR1 as SGHRS and CDR2 as YFSETQ. This CDR3 has 15 amino acids. The CDR3 region has the DNA TGCGCCAGCAGCTCACTACAGGTAGGGAACACTGAAGCTTTCTTT. It encodes CASSSLQVGNTEAFF.

CDR3 amino acids: CASSWSAGGYEQYF. The CDR3 nucleotides read TGTGCCAGCAGCTGGTCGGCAGGGGGCTACGAGCAGTACTTC. This chain connects TRBV9 to TRBJ2-7; 7 bases line up with TRBD1. The CDR3 is made up of 14 amino acids. After removal of 4 bases from V and 3 bases from J, the junction contained 7 bases not matched to a gene. From germline, CDR1 is SGDLS and CDR2 YYNGEE.

V usage is TRBV5-1 and J usage is TRBJ2-1, with 10 bases matching TRBD2. Germline trimming cut 4 bases from V and 8 bases from J; bases unmatched to any gene: 9. Germline CDR1 and CDR2: SGHRS and YFSETQ. This CDR3 contains 15 residues. CDR3 protein: CASSPGTSELDEQFF. The CDR3 region has the DNA TGCGCCAGCAGCCCAGGGACTAGCGAGTTAGATGAGCAGTTCTTC.

The chain combines TRBV19 with TRBJ1-4; no reliable D call. Deletions cut 8 bases from V and 7 bases from J, with 14 bases between. CDR3 length equals 13 residues. Germline V gene sequence: CDR1 LNHDA, CDR2 SQIVND (reference sequence). CDR3 in DNA: TGTGCCAGTCAGCAAGCAGGTTCTGAAAAACTGTTTTTT. Translation gives CASQQAGSEKLFF.

Here the CDR3 DNA reads TGTGCCAGCAGCGTAGTAGTGAACACTGAAGCTTTCTTT. Translated, it gives CASSVVVNTEAFF. The rearrangement links TRBV9 to TRBJ1-1; unclear D gene. The CDR3 is made up of 13 amino acids. CDR1 and CDR2 (germline): SGDLS, YYNGEE. Trimming took off 0 bases at V and 0 bases at J, with 3 bases between the two ends.

This chain uses TRBV19 with TRBJ2-5; possible D gene TRBD1, 5 bases. CDR3 length: 14 amino acids. Looked up from germline, CDR1 is LNHDA and CDR2 is SQIVND (reference sequence). V was cut by 5 bases and J by 4 bases, with 14 bases left in between. The CDR3, as DNA: TGTGCCAGTAGTGTGGCGGCAGGGCGAGAGACCCAGTACTTC. Amino acids: CASSVAAGRETQYF.

This chain uses TRBV30 with TRBJ2-7, with 8 positions matching TRBD1. Germline CDR1 reads GTSNPN; CDR2 reads SVGIG (reference sequence). The CDR3 consists of 12 residues. V lost 7 bases, J lost 4 bases, and 6 bases stayed unmatched. CDR3 in DNA: TGTGCCTTGAGACAGGGGAGGTACGAGCAGTACTTC. Translating gives CALRQGRYEQYF. The full variable domain, in which reference TRBV30 and TRBJ2-7 provide the parts outside the CDR3, is SQTIHQWPATLVQPVGSPLSLECTVEGTSNPNLYWYRQAAGRGLQLLFYSVGIGQISSEVPQNLSASRPQDRQFILSSKKLLLSDSGFYLCALRQGRYEQYFGPGTRLTVT.

The chain combines TRBV18 with TRBJ1-2; no firm D call. The V gene's germline CDR1 is KGHSH and CDR2 LQKENI. The CDR3 loop spans 14 amino acids. V was shortened by 5 bases and J by 4 bases, with 14 bases between the two germline ends. In DNA, the CDR3 is TGTGCCAGCTCAGGAGAGTTGGGTGTCTATGGCTACACCTTC. It specifies CASSGELGVYGYTF.

This chain joins TRBV6-5 and TRBJ2-7; 8 bases match TRBD1. The CDR3 runs to 15 residues. Germline V gene sequence: CDR1 MNHEY, CDR2 SVGAGI. V was pared by 4 bases and J by 3 bases, with 8 bases of the junction left unmatched. CDR3 DNA sequence: TGTGCCAGCAGTTTGGAGACAGGGGTATACTACGAGCAGTACTTC. Translation gives CASSLETGVYYEQYF.

This clone was counted a few times. This chain connects TRBV5-1 to TRBJ2-7, with D perhaps TRBD2 (6 bases). Germline assignment: CDR1 SGHRS and CDR2 YFSETQ. V lost 0 bases to trimming and J lost 5 bases, with 15 bases between them. The CDR3 is 15 amino acids. The CDR3 DNA follows: TGCGCCAGCAGCTTGGAGGTTGCGCTAGCGCACGAGCAGTACTTC. It encodes CASSLEVALAHEQYF. Using reference TRBV5-1 and TRBJ2-7 for the parts outside the CDR3, the full variable domain is KAGVTQTPRYLIKTRGQQVTLSCSPISGHRSVSWYQQTPGQGLQFLFEYFSETQRNKGNFPGRFSGRQFSNSRSEMNVSTLELGDSALYLCASSLEVALAHEQYFGPGTRLTVT.

This rearrangement joins TRBV9 to TRBJ1-3; D gene uncertain. The CDR3 is 17 amino acids. The V end lost 3 bases, the J end lost 0 bases, and 16 bases lay between the germline ends. Germline-derived CDR1 and CDR2 are SGDLS and YYNGEE. CDR3 sequence reads: CASSDSTINPSGNTIYF. The DNA of the CDR3 is TGTGCCAGCAGCGATAGCACTATAAACCCCTCTGGAAACACCATATATTTT.